The rows below give T cell receptor beta chains drawn from one sample of a study of CD8+CD57+ T cells in acquired aplastic anemia. TCRdb itself ran the reads through MiXCR, one entry per CDR3 protein. The sample contains under 350,000 distinct CDR3 sequences, 45% to 65% of which appear only once. Source material: sorted CD4+, CD8+, or CD8+CD57+ T cells (not recorded which) from PBMCs. Every receptor here comes from a human donor with aplastic anemia. Both conserved end residues are part of each CDR3. D genes are given only for firm matches. Not all rows give a size; the values are once, few, many and, for expanded clones, a class.

few	.	TRBV9	TRBJ2-2	TGTGCCAGCAGCGCCATTACAGGGAGTGGCGGGGAGCTGTTTTTT	CASSAITGSGGELFF
few	.	TRBV7-6	TRBJ2-1	TGTGCCAGCAGCCTCCACAATGAGCAGTTCTTC	CASSLHNEQFF
.	.	TRBV6-2/TRBV6-3	TRBJ2-7	TGTGCCAGCAGTATACAGAGGACTTACGAGCAGTACTTC	CASSIQRTYEQYF
.	.	TRBV20-1	TRBJ2-5	TGCAGTGCTCCCCCCAGGGCAAGGGAGACCCAGTACTTC	CSAPPRARETQYF
many	TRBD1	TRBV10-1	TRBJ1-4	TGCGCCAGCAGCGACACACAGGGGACTGAAAAACTGTTTTTT	CASSDTQGTEKLFF
.	.	TRBV5-1	TRBJ2-7	TGCGCCAGCAGCTTGGTGCGACAGAACGAGCAGTACTTC	CASSLVRQNEQYF
.	TRBD1	TRBV6-4	TRBJ2-7	TGTGCCAGCAGTGTGTCCGGTGGCGGACAGGGGGCTTACGAGCAGTACTTC	CASSVSGGGQGAYEQYF
few	TRBD1	TRBV11-2	TRBJ2-5	TGTGCCAGCAGCTCCGGGACAGGTGGGGAGACCCAGTACTTC	CASSSGTGGETQYF
.	.	TRBV2	TRBJ2-7	TGTGCCAGCAAGGACGCGGGGCTGTACGAGCAGTACTTC	CASKDAGLYEQYF
.	.	TRBV5-6	TRBJ2-1	TGTGCCAGCAGCTTGGCTGGGAACTATGAGCAGTTCTTC	CASSLAGNYEQFF
.	TRBD1	TRBV10-3	TRBJ2-7	TGTGCCACCAGCCAATCCGGGACAGGTCAATACGAGCAGTACTTC	CATSQSGTGQYEQYF
.	TRBD1	TRBV24-1	TRBJ2-1	TGTGCCACCAGTGAACACAGGGGGAACTACAATGAGCAGTTCTTC	CATSEHRGNYNEQFF
many	.	TRBV19	TRBJ2-1	TGTGCCAGTAGTATGATCGGACAGTTGGTCAATGAGCAGTTCTTC	CASSMIGQLVNEQFF
.	TRBD2	TRBV6-4	TRBJ2-6	TGTGCCAGCAGAATCGGACTAGCGGGGACCAACGTCCTGACTTTC	CASRIGLAGTNVLTF
.	TRBD1	TRBV29-1	TRBJ2-1	TGCAGCGCCGGTCGGGACAGGGGTATCAATGAGCAGTTCTTC	CSAGRDRGINEQFF
.	.	TRBV7-2	TRBJ1-2	TGTGCCAGCAGCTTAGCGGGAAGGGTCTTGAGTGGCTACACCTTC	CASSLAGRVLSGYTF
.	.	TRBV2	TRBJ1-5	TGTGCCAGCAGTTTACCGCCGGGACGGGGGGTAGCAGGGCCCCAGCATTTT	CASSLPPGRGVAGPQHF
.	TRBD1	TRBV12-3/TRBV12-4	TRBJ2-5	TGTGCCAGCAGTTTGACAGGGTTAGCCTACGAGACCCAGTACTTC	CASSLTGLAYETQYF
.	.	TRBV12-3/TRBV12-4	TRBJ2-7	TGTGCCAGCAGTCAACCTTCACGGGAAACCGTACAACCCTCCTACGAGCAGTACTTC	CASSQPSRETVQPSYEQYF
once	.	TRBV10-3	TRBJ2-7	TGTGCCATCAGGGGCCCCTCCTACGAGCAGTACTTC	CAIRGPSYEQYF
many	.	TRBV2	TRBJ2-5	TGTGCCAGCAGCAGTTTGGAGACCCAGTACTTC	CASSSLETQYF
.	.	TRBV7-3	TRBJ2-2	TGTGCCAGCAGCTTAACCTACGGGGGCACCGGGGAGCTGTTTTTT	CASSLTYGGTGELFF
.	.	TRBV11-3	TRBJ2-7	TGTGCCAGCAGCTTAGTGGAAGGGGGCGAGCAGTACTTC	CASSLVEGGEQYF
.	TRBD2	TRBV11-1	TRBJ2-7	TGTGCCAGCAGCCTACGATGGGGAGGGATCTACGAGCAGTACTTC	CASSLRWGGIYEQYF
many	TRBD1	TRBV29-1	TRBJ2-5	TGCAGCGTTGACCGACAGGGGGCCGAAGAGACCCAGTACTTC	CSVDRQGAEETQYF
few	.	TRBV11-3	TRBJ2-1	TGTGCCAGCAGCTTAGTTTGGGGGACTGACAATGAGCAGTTCTTC	CASSLVWGTDNEQFF
.	TRBD2	TRBV5-1	TRBJ2-7	TGCGCCAGCAGCATACAAGGAGGGCAGCGGGAGAGGTACGAGCAGTACTTC	CASSIQGGQRERYEQYF
once	TRBD2	TRBV14	TRBJ2-3	TGTGCCAGCAGCCTGTGGACTAGCGGGAGTATTGATACGCAGTATTTT	CASSLWTSGSIDTQYF
few	.	TRBV2	TRBJ1-4	TGTGCCTGCGGGACGTCTAATGAAAAACTGTTTTTT	CACGTSNEKLFF
once	TRBD2	TRBV2	TRBJ2-7	TGTGCCAGAGGGACTAGCGACTACGAGCAGTACTTC	CARGTSDYEQYF
few	.	TRBV7-3	TRBJ2-5	TGTGCCAGCAGCAAAGGTAGAGGGGAGACCCAGTACTTC	CASSKGRGETQYF
.	.	TRBV7-9	TRBJ2-7	TGTGCCAGCAGCTCAGTGGGGACCCGTTCCTACGAGCAGTACTTC	CASSSVGTRSYEQYF
few	TRBD1	TRBV10-3	TRBJ1-1	TGTGCCATCAGTGAGAGGCAGGGGGAGTACACTGAAGCTTTCTTT	CAISERQGEYTEAFF
few	.	TRBV10-3	TRBJ2-5	TGTGCCATCAGAGCGCGAGAGACCCAGTACTTC	CAIRARETQYF
.	TRBD1	TRBV7-3	TRBJ2-5	TGTGCCAGCAGCCCCACAGGGGATGAGACCCAGTACTTC	CASSPTGDETQYF
.	.	TRBV9	TRBJ2-2	TGTGCCAGCAGCGTATACCGGGACCCAGGGGAGCTGTTTTTT	CASSVYRDPGELFF